This T cell receptor beta chain came from a study of T cells after yellow fever vaccination. About the study: Low-cell-number fractions were prepared with SMART-Seq v4 Ultra Low Input. Findings of the study overall: In post-booster samples, most primary-vaccination clones reappeared (around 95% CD4, 88% CD8). Abundant clonotypes from the bulk population could contaminate FACS-sorted repertoires. Some clonotypes, a small share, were shared between CD4 and CD8 compartments.

From the 5' RACE reads, TCRdb called clonotypes with MiXCR, one entry per CDR3 protein. The table includes 140,000 to 150,000 distinct CDR3 sequences, under 8% detected once. This clonotype was recorded many times. Its target is not known. J gave up 2 bases and V 0 bases, and 1 base lay outside the gene matches. The germline gives CDR1 DFQATT, CDR2 SNEGSKA (reference sequence). This CDR3 is 14 amino acids long. The sequences come from CD4+ T cells sorted from PBMCs, collected 10 days after the yellow fever booster vaccination. The rearrangement links TRBV20-1 to TRBJ2-7; 10 bases are shared with TRBD2. This clonotype originated in a man aged 25 to 40 who received the YFV17D yellow fever vaccine. CDR3 bases: TGCAGTGCTAGAGAAGCGGGAGGGCCCTACGAGCAGTACTTC. Residues: CSAREAGGPYEQYF.